The 3 T cell receptor beta chains below come from one sample, sequenced in a study of blood T cell repertoires in COVID-19. Assay used: immunoSEQ multiplex PCR; TCRdb lists only in-frame clones, some missing. The repertoire holds 30,000 to 35,000 clones, with 93% as singletons. Sequencing was performed on peripheral blood. These receptors came from a human donor in a cohort sampled during active COVID-19.

The chain uses TRBV5-1 and TRBJ1-2, with a weak D call TRBD1 (5 bases). Germline V gene lookup returns CDR1 SGHRS and CDR2 YFSETQ. The CDR3 has 17 residues. Trimming took off 4 bases at V and 4 bases at J, with 23 bases between the two ends. The CDR3 DNA follows: TGCGCCAGCAGCCATCAGGGAAAGACGCCTACTCTCTATGGCTACACCTTC. Translating it yields CASSHQGKTPTLYGYTF. Full variable domain (remainder filled in from reference TRBV5-1 and TRBJ1-2): KAGVTQTPRYLIKTRGQQVTLSCSPISGHRSVSWYQQTPGQGLQFLFEYFSETQRNKGNFPGRFSGRQFSNSRSEMNVSTLELGDSALYLCASSHQGKTPTLYGYTFGSGTRLTVV.

This clone was found once. This sequence joins TRBV5-1 and TRBJ1-6; TRBD1 matches 8 bases. Germline CDR1 SGHRS, CDR2 YFSETQ. Trimming cost V 4 bases and J 10 bases; bases outside gene matches: 7. CDR3 length: 14 residues. The CDR3: CASSAGQGGSPLHF. DNA for the CDR3: TGCGCCAGCAGCGCCGGACAGGGAGGCTCACCCCTCCACTTT.

V gene TRBV6-5 combines with J gene TRBJ2-3, with TRBD2 matching 13 bases. Germline CDR1 reads MNHEY; CDR2 reads SVGAGI. CDR3 size: 15 residues. The V gene end was trimmed by 8 bases and the J gene end by 4 bases; junction bases not matched to a gene: 6. CDR3 residues: CASCTSGRDPDTQYF. CDR3 sequence (DNA): TGTGCCAGCTGCACTAGCGGGAGGGACCCAGATACGCAGTATTTT.